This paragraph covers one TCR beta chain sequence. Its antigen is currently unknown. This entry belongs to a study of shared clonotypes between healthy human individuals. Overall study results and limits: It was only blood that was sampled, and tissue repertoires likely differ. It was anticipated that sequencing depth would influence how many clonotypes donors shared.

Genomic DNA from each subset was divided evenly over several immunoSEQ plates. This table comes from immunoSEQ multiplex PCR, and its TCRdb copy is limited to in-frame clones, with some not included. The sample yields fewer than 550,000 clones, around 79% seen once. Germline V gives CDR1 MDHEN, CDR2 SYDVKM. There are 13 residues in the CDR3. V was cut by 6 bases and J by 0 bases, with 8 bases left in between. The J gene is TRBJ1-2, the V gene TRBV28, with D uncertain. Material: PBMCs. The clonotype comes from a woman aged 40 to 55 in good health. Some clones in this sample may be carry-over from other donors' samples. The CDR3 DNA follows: TGTGCCAGCAGGGCCGACACTAACTATGGCTACACCTTC. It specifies CASRADTNYGYTF.